The rows below give T cell receptor beta chains drawn from one sample of a study of cytomegalovirus exposure and HLA in healthy donors. Produced via immunoSEQ multiplex PCR; TCRdb's table is partial and in-frame only. The sample holds about 150,000 clones, 60% to 85% seen once. Material: PBMCs. Receptors were obtained from a female donor in good health and CMV-seropositive. CDR3s include the opening cysteine and the closing phenylalanine or tryptophan. The D gene is left open where the match is weak. Rows give clone size only sometimes, using once, few, many, or a class for an expanded clone.

v_call	d_call	j_call	clone_size	cdr3_aa	cdr3_nt
TRBV5-1	TRBD1	TRBJ1-4	NA	CASSLGQGQGEKLFF	TGCGCCAGCAGCCTGGGACAGGGGCAAGGTGAAAAACTGTTTTTT
TRBV7-2	NA	TRBJ2-5	NA	CASSFLVGVGETQYF	TGTGCCAGCAGCTTCCTCGTGGGAGTAGGTGAGACCCAGTACTTC
TRBV5-8	TRBD1	TRBJ2-7	NA	CASSLKQGAGYEQYF	TGTGCCAGCAGCTTGAAACAGGGGGCTGGCTACGAGCAGTACTTC
TRBV5-4	TRBD2	TRBJ2-7	once	CASSWGAAGGTYEQYF	TGTGCCAGCAGCTGGGGGGCCGCGGGAGGAACCTACGAGCAGTACTTC
TRBV5-1	TRBD1	TRBJ2-7	NA	CASSPTYRDRGTGQYF	TGCGCCAGCAGCCCCACATACCGGGACAGGGGTACGGGGCAGTACTTC
TRBV6-5	NA	TRBJ1-4	NA	CASRGRVEEKLFF	TGTGCCAGCAGAGGCAGGGTCGAGGAAAAACTGTTTTTT
TRBV7-9	TRBD1	TRBJ1-2	NA	CASSSRQGPDYGYTF	TGTGCCAGCAGCTCCAGACAGGGACCCGACTATGGCTACACCTTC
TRBV6-4	NA	TRBJ2-2	NA	CASSDSGAGELFF	TGTGCCAGCAGTGACTCAGGGGCCGGGGAGCTGTTTTTT
TRBV4-1	NA	TRBJ2-3	few	CASSQERAGDTQYF	TGCGCCAGCAGCCAAGAACGAGCGGGAGATACGCAGTATTTT
TRBV15	TRBD1	TRBJ2-7	NA	CATSTRYGTGESYEQYF	TGTGCCACCAGCACCCGGTACGGGACAGGCGAGTCCTACGAGCAGTACTTC
TRBV10-1	NA	TRBJ2-1	NA	CASSESAGLNEQFF	TGCGCCAGCAGTGAGTCGGCAGGGCTCAATGAGCAGTTCTTC
TRBV11-2	NA	TRBJ2-5	once	CASRDGGNAVETQYF	TGTGCCAGCAGGGACGGAGGGAACGCCGTGGAGACCCAGTACTTC
TRBV4-2	TRBD2	TRBJ2-3	few	CASSQEGGGATDTQYF	TGTGCCAGCAGCCAAGAGGGCGGGGGGGCCACAGATACGCAGTATTTT
TRBV7-9	TRBD1	TRBJ2-5	few	CASSIRPGQSIETQYF	TGTGCCAGCAGCATCAGGCCGGGACAGTCCATCGAGACCCAGTACTTC
TRBV5-1	TRBD1	TRBJ1-6	NA	CASRGTGLTPLHF	TGCGCCAGCAGAGGGACAGGGTTGACACCCCTCCACTTT
TRBV7-9	NA	TRBJ1-2	NA	CASSLGLRGDSYGYTF	TGTGCCAGCAGCTTAGGGTTACGGGGGGATAGCTATGGCTACACCTTC
TRBV2	NA	TRBJ1-2	NA	CASRRDNNYGYTF	TGTGCCAGCAGACGGGACAACAACTATGGCTACACCTTC
TRBV11-3	TRBD1	TRBJ1-1	NA	CASRRQGPSVFRNTEAFF	TGTGCCAGCAGGCGACAGGGGCCATCCGTTTTTAGGAACACTGAAGCTTTCTTT
TRBV5-1	TRBD2	TRBJ2-3	NA	CASSPGLAGFTDTQYF	TGCGCCAGCAGCCCAGGACTAGCGGGTTTCACAGATACGCAGTATTTT
TRBV18	NA	TRBJ2-1	NA	CASSRGESYNEQFF	TGTGCCAGCTCACGAGGTGAGTCCTACAATGAGCAGTTCTTC
TRBV2	TRBD1	TRBJ2-2	NA	CASSEDRGTGELFF	TGTGCCAGCAGTGAAGACAGGGGCACCGGGGAGCTGTTTTTT
TRBV18	TRBD1	TRBJ1-2	NA	CASSPGQNYGYTF	TGTGCCAGCTCACCGGGACAGAACTATGGCTACACCTTC
TRBV28	NA	TRBJ1-3	NA	CASSTNRVDRSGNTIYF	TGTGCCAGCAGTACCAACAGGGTGGATCGCTCTGGAAACACCATATATTTT
TRBV2	NA	TRBJ1-2	NA	CASSERVVIVSGYTF	TGTGCCAGCAGTGAACGGGTGGTTATCGTAAGTGGCTACACCTTC
TRBV7-9	NA	TRBJ1-1	NA	CASNEVENTEAFF	TGTGCCAGTAACGAGGTTGAGAACACTGAAGCTTTCTTT
TRBV5-4	NA	TRBJ2-1	NA	CASSFTGEANEQFF	TGTGCCAGCAGCTTTACGGGAGAAGCGAATGAGCAGTTCTTC
TRBV5-1	NA	TRBJ2-5	NA	CASSLGSRGETQYF	TGCGCCAGCAGCTTGGGCTCTAGAGGGGAGACCCAGTACTTC
TRBV5-1	NA	TRBJ2-1	once	CASSFEGLFYNEQFF	TGCGCCAGCAGCTTTGAGGGTCTCTTCTACAATGAGCAGTTCTTC
TRBV25-1	NA	TRBJ2-3	few	CASSEGVSPRGSTDTQYF	TGTGCCAGCAGTGAAGGTGTTTCCCCCCGAGGTAGCACAGATACGCAGTATTTT
TRBV9	TRBD2	TRBJ2-5	NA	CASSVGRTSGSGETQYF	TGTGCCAGCAGCGTGGGACGGACTAGCGGTTCCGGAGAGACCCAGTACTTC
TRBV29-1	TRBD2	TRBJ2-7	NA	CSVEGGSDSYEQYF	TGCAGCGTTGAGGGCGGGAGCGACTCCTACGAGCAGTACTTC
TRBV19	TRBD1	TRBJ1-2	few	CASSTGQGGGYGYTF	TGTGCCAGTAGTACCGGACAGGGGGGCGGCTATGGCTACACCTTC
TRBV7-9	NA	TRBJ1-5	NA	CASSSTGGDQPQHF	TGTGCCAGCAGCTCCACAGGCGGTGATCAGCCCCAGCATTTT
TRBV25-1	NA	TRBJ1-2	NA	CASSRRNYGYTF	TGTGCCAGCAGTAGGAGGAACTATGGCTACACCTTC
TRBV6-4	TRBD1	TRBJ2-2	medium-sized	CASRQGVSTGELFF	TGTGCCAGCAGACAGGGGGTTAGCACCGGGGAGCTGTTTTTT
TRBV10-3	TRBD2	TRBJ2-7	NA	CAIRPTSGRLSYEQYF	TGTGCCATCAGACCAACTAGCGGGAGGCTATCCTACGAGCAGTACTTC
TRBV5-1	TRBD1	TRBJ2-7	NA	CASSLDQGQGRYF	TGCGCCAGCAGCTTGGACCAAGGACAGGGCAGGTACTTC
TRBV6-5	NA	TRBJ1-6	NA	CAKKWENSPLHF	TGTGCCAAAAAGTGGGAGAATTCACCCCTCCACTTT
TRBV19	NA	TRBJ2-2	NA	CASSPGGRNTGELFF	TGTGCCAGTAGTCCTGGGGGGAGGAACACCGGGGAGCTGTTTTTT
TRBV7-9	NA	TRBJ1-6	NA	CASSGSNSPLHF	TGTGCCAGCAGTGGCTCGAATTCACCCCTCCACTTT
TRBV6-4	TRBD2	TRBJ2-5	once	CASSDVTGGFIVTQYF	TGTGCCAGCAGTGACGTGACGGGGGGGTTCATTGTGACCCAGTACTTC
TRBV7-9	TRBD2	TRBJ2-3	NA	CASSTTFRGEDRDTQYF	TGTGCCAGCAGCACCACGTTTCGGGGGGAGGATAGAGATACGCAGTATTTT
TRBV5-6	NA	TRBJ1-6	NA	CASSLYGRVYNSPLHF	TGTGCCAGCAGCTTGTATGGGAGGGTCTATAATTCACCCCTCCACTTT